The text below deals with one TCR beta chain. This receptor's antigen is unknown. No base quality values were provided; no much bigger clone lies one nucleotide off. In Seattle, one collaborating source enrolled patients while the infection was active and tracked those patients longitudinally over the course of disease. Each collaborating institution followed its own protocols to collect whole blood in K2EDTA tubes. For TCRbeta analysis, collaborator samples were shipped as frozen whole blood, as isolated PBMCs, or as DNA extracted from either sample type. The data were taken from a study of blood T cell repertoires in COVID-19 (dated by TCRdb to the early 2020s). Regarding the research as a whole: The collaborator samples originated in the United States, Italy and Spain and spanned the acute and convalescent phases of COVID-19. The prospective study material was composed of cDNA or gDNA derived from T cells, B-cell-depleted T cells, or PBMCs. The dataset comprised deeply sampled blood TCRbeta repertoires from subjects exposed to, actively infected with, or recovered from COVID-19. The repertoires were made available in a free public database intended to serve as a resource for research on the immune response to SARS-CoV-2. Samples were obtained from the ongoing ImmuneRACE study (first 160 participants) and from some 1,300 subjects provided by 6 global collaborators. The sample metadata nearly always contained a de-identified subject ID, COVID-19 status, age in years and sex. HLA class I and class II types, where available, came from metadata supplied by the sample provider rather than from assay-based typing. What the study reported, not specific to this receptor: How much clinical and demographic metadata was included differed by source and by participant, and the metadata was provided uncurated.

V and J are trimmed by 2 bases and 5 bases, and the gene matches miss 3 bases of the junction. The CDR3 runs 15 residues from the cysteine to the phenylalanine. This entry keeps only the CDR3 DNA: 45 bases, framed from base 1. The germline V gene gives CDR1 as SGHTA and CDR2 as FQGNSA. TCRbeta CDR3 regions were amplified from genomic DNA by means of the immunoSEQ Assay, a bias-controlled multiplex PCR. The authors' pipeline ran thus. Nucleated cell counts per sample were estimated from amplification of reference gene primers within the assay. To quantify the absolute abundance of each unique TCRbeta CDR3 rearrangement, sequence reads were collapsed and filtered. For each sample, productive Simpson clonality was calculated as the square root of Simpson's diversity index over productive rearrangements. The table was pulled from immuneACCESS by TCRdb, which kept in-frame rearrangements only. Such tables lose some clones; where checked, under half of the loss comes from unresolved V genes, and the rest has no known cause. Clonal size and the V and J genes are those of that table, whereas D and trimming came from the DNA. In this sample the table shows some 520,000 clones, approximately 92% of which occur a single time. The ten top clones hold about 1% of the sample.

Source material: peripheral blood. The receptor comes from a man between 18 and 35 years old with COVID-19, enrolled during active disease. The chain uses TRBV7-2 and TRBJ2-2; TRBD2 agrees with 9 junctional bases. The nucleotide sequence is TGTGCCAGCAGCTTAAAAAGCGGGGGGACCGGGGAGCTGTTTTTT. The translation is CASSLKSGGTGELFF.